These 22 T cell receptor beta chains share one sample of origin, sequenced in a study of graft-versus-host responses after intestinal transplantation. Their specific antigens are unknown. Data came from immunoSEQ multiplex PCR; TCRdb stores just in-frame clones and leaves some out. Among about 100,000 clones listed, around nine tenths were seen once. The material was unstimulated CD8+ T cells sorted from spleen or lymph node cells, obtained before intestinal transplant. The receptors shown here come from a human donor who received an intestinal transplant.

This sequence joins TRBV4-1 and TRBJ2-1, with 10 bases identical to TRBD2. V shed 0 bases, J shed 6 bases, and the junction held 8 bases outside the gene matches. Germline V gene data show CDR1 as MGHRA and CDR2 as YSYEKL. The CDR3 has 17 residues. CDR3: CASSQEGPSGRGNEQFF. The DNA for the CDR3 is TGCGCCAGCAGCCAAGAAGGCCCTAGCGGGAGAGGCAATGAGCAGTTCTTC.

The chain uses TRBV28 and TRBJ2-7; D might be TRBD1 or TRBD2, each matching 5 bases. The CDR3 consists of 14 residues. Trimming stripped 6 bases from V and 3 bases from J, with 15 bases between. CDR1 MDHEN and CDR2 SYDVKM come from the germline V gene. Here the CDR3 reads CASSSRDPLYEQYF. The DNA of the CDR3 is TGTGCCAGCAGCTCCCGGGACCCTCTCTACGAGCAGTACTTC.

The V call is TRBV7-9, the J call TRBJ2-1; TRBD2 matches 9 bases. The CDR3 covers 14 residues. The germline V gene has CDR1 SEHNR and CDR2 FQNEAQ (reference sequence). V trimming: 5 bases; J trimming: 8 bases; junction bases outside the gene matches: 7. CDR3 in amino acids: CASSRGGAGYEQFF. CDR3 DNA sequence: TGTGCCAGCAGCCGCGGGGGGGCCGGGTATGAGCAGTTCTTC.

The rearrangement uses TRBV27 and TRBJ2-3; D is uncertain. Germline V gene sequence: CDR1 MNHEY, CDR2 SMNVEV (reference sequence). V lost 2 bases and J 6 bases, leaving 18 bases between the germline ends. The CDR3 spans 16 residues. The CDR3: CASSLGISFDIDTQYF. As DNA, the CDR3 is TGTGCCAGCAGTTTAGGGATTAGTTTTGATATTGATACGCAGTATTTT.

The chain links TRBV4-1 to TRBJ1-5; D gene unclear. Germline CDR1 reads MGHRA; CDR2 reads YSYEKL. V lost 0 bases, J lost 6 bases, and 12 bases lay in between. The CDR3 covers 15 residues. CDR3 coding DNA: TGCGCCAGCAGCCAAGATGCCGAGGCAGGTCAGCCCCAGCATTTT. Translated, it gives CASSQDAEAGQPQHF.

The chain carries TRBV10-2 and TRBJ1-3; the D is unclear. The germline V gene has CDR1 WSHSY and CDR2 SAAADI. V gave up 10 bases and J gave up 4 bases, with 17 bases separating them. This CDR3 comprises 14 residues. The CDR3 DNA reads TGCGCCACCCGAAACAAGTGGGTCGGAAACACCATATATTTT. Translated: CATRNKWVGNTIYF.

The rearrangement links TRBV28 to TRBJ2-7; perhaps TRBD2 as D (5 bases). The CDR3 length is 13 residues. Trimming pared 2 bases from V and 5 bases from J, leaving 10 bases between. Germline V CDR1 and CDR2: MDHEN, SYDVKM. CDR3 in amino acids: CASSLRGSHEQYF. CDR3 nucleotides: TGTGCCAGCAGTTTACGGGGAAGTCACGAGCAGTACTTC.

This chain joins TRBV5-1 and TRBJ2-1; 9 bases map to TRBD2. CDR3 size: 17 residues. CDR1 and CDR2 (germline): SGHRS, YFSETQ. V trimming: 0 bases; J trimming: 3 bases; junction bases outside the gene matches: 7. CDR3 sequence (DNA): TGCGCCAGCAGCTTGGTATTAGCGGGGGCGCGCTACAATGAGCAGTTCTTC. As protein: CASSLVLAGARYNEQFF.

This chain uses TRBV6-5 with TRBJ2-7, with 8 bases aligning to TRBD1. CDR1 is MNHEY and CDR2 is SVGAGI in the germline V gene. CDR3 length: 14 amino acids. V lost 3 bases and J lost 3; bases outside the gene matches: 4. The CDR3 DNA is TGTGCCAGCAGTTATGGCAGGGGGCTCTACGAGCAGTACTTC. It codes for CASSYGRGLYEQYF.

This clone has only one observation. V usage is TRBV27 and J usage is TRBJ1-6, with 11 bases aligning to TRBD1. From germline, CDR1 is MNHEY and CDR2 SMNVEV (reference sequence). V lost 3 bases and J lost 8; bases outside the gene matches: 3. The CDR3 is 15 amino acids. This CDR3 is CASSFMGQGDSPLHF. The CDR3 DNA reads TGTGCCAGCAGTTTCATGGGACAGGGGGATTCACCCCTCCACTTT.

This chain connects TRBV7-9 to TRBJ2-7; D not resolved. The V gene lost 4 bases and the J gene lost 2 bases, with 9 bases spanning the gap. The CDR3 has 13 amino acids. CDR1 SEHNR and CDR2 FQNEAQ come from the germline V gene (reference sequence). The CDR3 region is CASSSAKTYEQYF. CDR3 sequence (DNA): TGTGCCAGCAGCTCAGCCAAGACCTACGAGCAGTACTTC. Full variable domain (missing parts from reference TRBV7-9 and TRBJ2-7): DTGVSQNPRHKITKRGQNVTFRCDPISEHNRLYWYRQTLGQGPEFLTYFQNEAQLEKSRLLSDRFSAERPKGSFSTLEIQRTEQGDSAMYLCASSSAKTYEQYFGPGTRLTVT.

The chain links TRBV10-2 to TRBJ2-3; 10 positions agree with TRBD2. Unmatched junction bases numbered 6, after V lost 4 bases and J lost 11 bases. This CDR3 is 13 amino acids long. Germline CDR1 reads WSHSY; CDR2 reads SAAADI. This CDR3 reads CASSGLAGVLQYF. DNA for the CDR3: TGCGCCAGCAGTGGCCTAGCGGGAGTGCTGCAGTATTTT.

V is TRBV9 and J is TRBJ1-6; D perhaps matches TRBD1 (5 bases). There are 16 residues in the CDR3. Germline V gene data show CDR1 as SGDLS and CDR2 as YYNGEE. V gave up 0 bases and J gave up 7 bases, with 14 bases separating them. This CDR3 reads CASSVANTGFNSPLHF. The DNA for the CDR3 is TGTGCCAGCAGCGTAGCCAACACAGGTTTCAATTCACCCCTCCACTTT.

A remark on this clone: Other DNA sequences in the same sample also yield this CDR3. This sequence joins TRBV9 and TRBJ1-2, with 7 bases fitting TRBD1. Germline CDR1 is SGDLS and CDR2 is YYNGEE. J was trimmed by 7 bases and V by 5 bases; bases with no gene match: 5. This CDR3 contains 12 residues. CDR3 coding DNA: TGTGCCAGCAGTATGAACAGGGGTGGCTACACCTTC. Protein product: CASSMNRGGYTF. Looking up the rest from reference TRBV9 and TRBJ1-2 gives the full variable domain: DSGVTQTPKHLITATGQRVTLRCSPRSGDLSVYWYQQSLDQGLQFLIQYYNGEERAKGNILERFSAQQFPDLHSELNLSSLELGDSALYFCASSMNRGGYTFGSGTRLTVV.

The chain recombines TRBV6-1 with TRBJ1-4, with 7 bases identical to TRBD1. The trim removed 5 bases at V and 11 bases at J, leaving 8 bases unmatched. Germline values: CDR1 MNHNS, CDR2 SASEGT. This CDR3 has 13 residues. In DNA, the CDR3 is TGTGCCAGCAGTTTTACAGGGGACGGGAAACTGTTTTTT. Translating it yields CASSFTGDGKLFF.

V usage is TRBV27 and J usage is TRBJ1-6; D uncertain. Germline V gene data show CDR1 as MNHEY and CDR2 as SMNVEV (reference sequence). Trimming removed 1 base from V and 8 bases from J, with 12 bases in between. This CDR3 is built from 15 residues. CDR3 residues: CASSLYFTRDSPLHF. Written as DNA, the CDR3 is TGTGCCAGCAGTTTATATTTTACGCGAGATTCACCCCTCCACTTT.

The genes are TRBV27 and TRBJ1-2; D unresolved. With 8 bases removed from V and 3 bases from J, the gap between germline ends came to 13 bases. The CDR3 length is 13 residues. In germline, CDR1 is MNHEY, CDR2 SMNVEV (reference sequence). Here the CDR3 reads CASLGARDYGYTF. The CDR3 DNA reads as TGTGCCAGCCTGGGCGCCAGAGACTATGGCTACACCTTC.

Here the CDR3 DNA reads TGCGCCAGCAGCTTGGTCACGTGGGGTCGGACTGAAGCTTTCTTT. Translation gives CASSLVTWGRTEAFF. The genes are TRBV5-1 and TRBJ1-1; D is unresolved. Per germline, CDR1 SGHRS and CDR2 YFSETQ. V was pared by 0 bases and J by 5 bases, with 14 bases between. The CDR3 has 15 amino acids.

The V and J genes are TRBV9 and TRBJ2-7, with D perhaps TRBD2 (5 bases). The CDR3 has 15 residues. The germline gives CDR1 SGDLS, CDR2 YYNGEE. Trimming took off 3 bases at V and 1 base at J, with 14 bases between the two ends. The CDR3 nucleotides are TGTGCCAGCAGCGCAAGCGGTACTACTTCCTACGAGCAGTACTTC. It yields the protein CASSASGTTSYEQYF.

V is TRBV7-6 and J is TRBJ1-3; a weak D match, TRBD1 (5 bases). Per the germline V gene, CDR1 is SGHVS and CDR2 is FNYEAQ. The CDR3 length is 17 residues. V gave up 3 bases and J gave up 0 bases, with 15 bases separating them. CDR3 nucleotides: TGTGCCAGCAGCTTGTCAGGGCCGACTCACTCTGGAAACACCATATATTTT. It encodes CASSLSGPTHSGNTIYF.

The chain carries TRBV5-6 and TRBJ2-5; TRBD1 aligns across 12 bases. J lost 4 bases, V lost 0 bases, and 4 bases had no gene match. The CDR3 spans 16 residues. In germline, CDR1 is SGHDT, CDR2 YYEEEE. The CDR3: CASSLGGQGAGETQYF. For the CDR3, the DNA is TGTGCCAGCAGCTTGGGGGGACAGGGGGCAGGAGAGACCCAGTACTTC.

CDR3 coding DNA: TGTGCCAGCAGCTTAGGTTCCGGGGGGGATCGATCCTACGAGCAGTACTTC. This sequence encodes CASSLGSGGDRSYEQYF. The chain has TRBV5-4 and TRBJ2-7; 8 bases map to TRBD2. From germline, CDR1 is SGHNT and CDR2 YYREEE (reference sequence). V shed 2 bases and J 1 base; nucleotides not matched to a gene: 11. This CDR3 is built from 17 residues.